Sequencing of this TCR beta chain was carried out in a study of T cell responses to AZD1222 COVID-19 vaccine. As to this clone: Its antigen is undetermined.

Study-level findings and limits: Breadth and depth of Spike-specific TCRs rose after two AZD1222 doses. Clonal diversity may have been underestimated in mostly white British donors.

Sequencing was performed with immunoSEQ multiplex PCR; in TCRdb, only in-frame clones are kept and a portion is missing. This table holds roughly 80,000 clones, 85% to 90% found once. Trimming took 4 bases from V and 4 from J, leaving 9 bases between them. The CDR3 has 13 amino acids. CDR1 and CDR2 (germline): SGHTA, FQGNSA. The chain employs TRBV7-2 and TRBJ2-3; D is undetermined. The receptor comes from an adult in good health. The sequencing used peripheral blood, collected on day 0 of MenACWY control vaccination. The CDR3 protein is CASSSYVADTQYF. CDR3 coding DNA: TGTGCCAGCAGCTCCTACGTGGCAGATACGCAGTATTTT.